Each of the 29 T cell receptor beta chains below was sequenced from the same sample in a study of T cell responses to AZD1222 COVID-19 vaccine. TCRdb's table, derived via immunoSEQ multiplex PCR, lists solely in-frame clones and lacks some. The profile covers tens of thousands of clones, with 70% to 80% appearing a single time and 20% to 25% taken by the ten largest. The sample consisted of peripheral blood, taken on day 0 of AZD1222 vaccination. The source of these receptors is an adult in good health.

This chain connects TRBV24-1 to TRBJ2-1; 9 bases are shared with TRBD2. In germline, CDR1 is KGHDR, CDR2 SFDVKD. J lost 5 bases, V lost 4 bases, and 5 bases had no gene match. The CDR3 is made up of 15 amino acids. The CDR3: CATSDSGTSNNEQFF. The DNA for the CDR3 is TGTGCCACCAGTGACTCCGGGACTAGCAACAATGAGCAGTTCTTC.

The chain uses TRBV7-8 and TRBJ1-5; D not certain. Germline assignment: CDR1 SGHVS and CDR2 FQNEAQ. The CDR3 has 14 amino acids. The V end was cut by 2 bases, the J end by 4 bases, with 9 bases between. Here the CDR3 reads CASSLQNSNQPQHF. CDR3 in DNA: TGTGCCAGCAGCTTACAGAACTCTAATCAGCCCCAGCATTTT.

This rearrangement joins TRBV6-5 to TRBJ2-3, with D unclear. Germline V gene sequence: CDR1 MNHEY, CDR2 SVGAGI. The CDR3 runs 11 residues. V lost 7 bases to trimming and J lost 2 bases, with 4 bases between them. The CDR3 reads CASTLTDTQYF. The CDR3 nucleotides are TGTGCCAGCACCCTCACAGATACGCAGTATTTT.

This clone occurred once. The chain carries TRBV5-1 and TRBJ2-1; 10 nucleotides match TRBD2. Germline-derived CDR1 and CDR2 are SGHRS and YFSETQ. This CDR3 has 17 residues. With V trimmed by 4 bases and J by 4 bases, 11 bases remained unmatched. CDR3 bases: TGCGCCAGCAGCCCGTATCTAACTAGCGGGAAATACAATGAGCAGTTCTTC. It translates to CASSPYLTSGKYNEQFF.

Points on this clone: A much larger clone is a single base away; this may be a read error. This rearrangement joins TRBV6-5 to TRBJ1-3; TRBD1 might be the D (5 bases). Germline CDR1 reads MNHEY; CDR2 reads SVGAGI. The CDR3 loop spans 13 amino acids. The V and J ends lost 6 bases and 0 bases respectively, with 6 bases between them. CDR3: CASRQGSGNTIYF. The CDR3 nucleotides read TGTGCCAGCAGGCAGGGCTCTGGAAACACCATATATTTT.

The CDR3: CASSVILGRGITYNEQFF. As DNA, the CDR3 is TGTGCCAGCAGTGTCATCTTGGGCAGGGGAATCACCTACAATGAGCAGTTCTTC. The V gene is TRBV6-1, the J gene TRBJ2-1, with D possibly matching TRBD1 (6 bases). Per germline, CDR1 MNHNS and CDR2 SASEGT. Trimming removed 4 bases from V and 2 bases from J, with 21 bases in between. The CDR3 length is 18 residues.

V usage is TRBV27 and J usage is TRBJ1-1; D is perhaps TRBD1 (5 bases). The germline V and J ends were trimmed by 3 bases and 1 base, with 12 bases remaining between them. The CDR3 covers 15 residues. Germline V gene data show CDR1 as MNHEY and CDR2 as SMNVEV (reference sequence). DNA of the CDR3: TGTGCCAGCAGTTTGATGTCGGGGGGGAACACTGAAGCTTTCTTT. Translated: CASSLMSGGNTEAFF.

This CDR3 is CAIRVGTAYGYTF. CDR3 nucleotides: TGTGCCATCAGGGTCGGGACGGCCTATGGCTACACCTTC. The chain employs TRBV10-3 and TRBJ1-2, with TRBD1 as a possible D gene (5 bases). This CDR3 is 13 amino acids long. V lost 6 bases and J lost 4, with 12 bases in between. From germline, CDR1 is ENHRY and CDR2 SYGVKD.

The gene calls are TRBV5-1 and TRBJ2-3; 7 bases map to TRBD2. From germline, CDR1 is SGHRS and CDR2 YFSETQ. There are 14 residues in the CDR3. After removal of 6 bases from V and 0 bases from J, the junction contained 4 bases not matched to a gene. This chain's CDR3 is CASTSGTSTDTQYF. As DNA, the CDR3 is TGCGCCAGCACGAGCGGGACTAGCACAGATACGCAGTATTTT.

CDR3 DNA: TGTGCCACCAAAGGGGACAATGAGCAGTTCTTC. Its protein is CATKGDNEQFF. V and J are TRBV24-1 and TRBJ2-1; tentatively, D is TRBD1 (5 bases). This CDR3 is 11 amino acids long. Germline V gives CDR1 KGHDR, CDR2 SFDVKD. The ends were cut back, 8 bases at V and 5 bases at J, with 6 bases in the middle.

A single count supports this clone. The chain has TRBV19 and TRBJ2-1; 7 bases agree with TRBD1. This CDR3 spans 15 amino acids. The V gene end was trimmed by 1 base and the J gene end by 1 base; junction bases not matched to a gene: 1. Per germline, CDR1 LNHDA and CDR2 SQIVND (reference sequence). This chain's CDR3 is CASSIGQGSYNEQFF. DNA of the CDR3: TGTGCCAGTAGTATAGGACAGGGATCCTACAATGAGCAGTTCTTC. The complete variable domain, with remaining parts taken from reference TRBV19 and TRBJ2-1, reads DGGITQSPKYLFRKEGQNVTLSCEQNLNHDAMYWYRQDPGQGLRLIYYSQIVNDFQKGDIAEGYSVSREKKESFPLTVTSAQKNPTAFYLCASSIGQGSYNEQFFGPGTRLTVL.

The V call is TRBV11-2, the J call TRBJ2-7; 9 nucleotides align to TRBD2. V was clipped by 5 bases and J by 2 bases; unmatched bases: 19. The CDR3 is 19 residues long. From germline, CDR1 is SGHAT and CDR2 FQNNGV. CDR3 sequence reads: CASSPRRSAGGKAAYEQYF. In DNA form, the CDR3 reads TGTGCCAGCAGCCCCCGCCGGAGCGCGGGAGGGAAGGCGGCCTACGAGCAGTACTTC.

The chain recombines TRBV4-1 with TRBJ2-7, with D hard to call. Per the germline V gene, CDR1 is MGHRA and CDR2 is YSYEKL. Trimming took off 1 base at V and 6 bases at J, with 13 bases between the two ends. The CDR3 has 14 residues. The CDR3 DNA sequence: TGCGCCAGCAGCCAAGCTAGGCCGCTTGCCGAGCAGTACTTC. Translating it yields CASSQARPLAEQYF.

The chain links TRBV12-2 to TRBJ1-2. TRBV12-2 is a documented pseudogene. The CDR3 extends over 16 amino acids. The CDR3 spells CASRFRREKWGYGYTF. The CDR3 DNA follows: TGTGCAAGTCGCTTTAGAAGGGAGAAATGGGGCTATGGCTACACCTTC.

Only one count was recorded for this clone. The junction shows a germline mismatch at one end, possibly a read error. J is TRBJ2-1 and V is TRBV4-3; D perhaps matches TRBD2 (6 bases). This CDR3 has 15 residues. CDR1 is LGHNA, CDR2 YSLEER, per germline. CDR3 nucleotide sequence: TGCGCCAGCAGCCAAGAGGGGGACTCCTACAGTGAGCAGTTCTTC. The encoded protein is CASSQEGDSYSEQFF.

This rearrangement joins TRBV4-1 to TRBJ2-2; D is perhaps TRBD2 (5 bases). Deletions cut 2 bases from V and 3 bases from J, with 16 bases between. In germline, CDR1 is MGHRA, CDR2 YSYEKL. The CDR3 consists of 17 residues. The CDR3 DNA reads TGCGCCAGCAGCCAATTGGACCTCGGACTTTACACCGGGGAGCTGTTTTTT. Translated, it gives CASSQLDLGLYTGELFF.

This clone has just one count. The chain uses TRBV10-1 and TRBJ2-7, with 9 bases lining up with TRBD1. CDR3 length: 14 residues. V gave up 7 bases and J gave up 0 bases; unmatched junction bases: 4. CDR1 is WNHNN, CDR2 SYGVQD, per germline (reference sequence). The CDR3 DNA is TGCGCCAGCAACCCGGGACAGGGCTCCTACGAGCAGTACTTC. Its protein product is CASNPGQGSYEQYF.

CDR3 sequence (DNA): TGTGCCAGCAGTTTCGCGGGAGTGGCCACAGATACGCAGTATTTT. This encodes CASSFAGVATDTQYF. The chain has TRBV27 and TRBJ2-3, with 7 bases matching TRBD2. The junction had 5 bases not matched to a gene; V was cut back by 3 bases and J by 2 bases. Germline V gives CDR1 MNHEY, CDR2 SMNVEV (reference sequence). This CDR3 comprises 15 residues.

Here the CDR3 reads CASSSALAGGWETQYF. The CDR3 DNA sequence: TGCGCCAGCAGCTCCGCTCTAGCGGGAGGTTGGGAGACCCAGTACTTC. The chain carries TRBV4-1 and TRBJ2-5; 11 nucleotides line up with TRBD2. Per the germline V gene, CDR1 is MGHRA and CDR2 is YSYEKL. There are 16 residues in the CDR3. V trimming: 5 bases; J trimming: 5 bases; junction bases outside the gene matches: 10.

The chain links TRBV18 to TRBJ1-3, with D possibly being TRBD1 (5 bases). Germline-derived CDR1 and CDR2 are KGHSH and LQKENI. Trimming took 4 bases from V and 4 from J, leaving 11 bases between them. CDR3 length: 14 amino acids. The CDR3 loop is CASSQGLAGNTIYF. In DNA form, the CDR3 reads TGTGCCAGCTCACAGGGACTCGCAGGAAACACCATATATTTT.

The V and J genes are TRBV27 and TRBJ2-7; unclear D gene. V was pared by 7 bases and J by 0 bases, with 10 bases between. Germline CDR1 is MNHEY and CDR2 is SMNVEV (reference sequence). This CDR3 has 13 residues. CDR3 sequence: CASKSRGSYEQYF. The CDR3 nucleotides are TGTGCCAGCAAGAGTCGCGGCTCCTACGAGCAGTACTTC.

V is TRBV5-6 and J is TRBJ2-5; D unclear. V was clipped by 0 bases and J by 0 bases, with 6 bases between them. Germline CDR1 reads SGHDT; CDR2 reads YYEEEE. CDR3 length: 14 residues. As DNA, the CDR3 is TGTGCCAGCAGCTTGGTTGGATACCAAGAGACCCAGTACTTC. Its translation is CASSLVGYQETQYF.

This sequence joins TRBV6-5 and TRBJ2-1, with no clear D. Germline lookup yields CDR1 MNHEY and CDR2 SVGAGI. This CDR3 is built from 16 residues. V lost 4 bases, J lost 6 bases, and 19 bases lay in between. The CDR3 is CASSSFVSGLSNEQFF. The CDR3 coding sequence is TGTGCCAGCAGTTCTTTTGTTTCGGGCCTTAGCAATGAGCAGTTCTTC.

The V gene is TRBV7-9, the J gene TRBJ2-7; 8 bases are a match to TRBD2. After removal of 5 bases from V and 3 bases from J, the junction contained 6 bases not matched to a gene. CDR3 size: 14 residues. From germline, CDR1 is SEHNR and CDR2 FQNEAQ (reference sequence). CDR3 loop: CASSPGTRYYEQYF. The CDR3 DNA reads TGTGCCAGCAGCCCCGGGACTAGGTACTACGAGCAGTACTTC.

This chain connects TRBV3-1 (or the pseudogene TRBV3-2) to TRBJ2-1; D is uncertain. V gave up 2 bases and J gave up 12 bases, with 11 bases separating them. The CDR3 is made up of 12 amino acids. Germline CDR1 and CDR2: LGHDT and YNNKEL (reference sequence). The CDR3 region is CASSQPYIMQFF. The CDR3 DNA reads as TGTGCCAGCAGCCAACCTTATATAATGCAGTTCTTC.

The rearrangement joins TRBV3-1 (or the pseudogene TRBV3-2) to TRBJ2-2, with D perhaps TRBD1 (6 bases). Trimming cost V 4 bases and J 6 bases, with 18 bases left between them. This CDR3 spans 16 amino acids. Germline CDR1 is LGHDT and CDR2 is YNNKEL (reference sequence). The chain's CDR3 is CASSRNQGLGAGELFF. The DNA of the CDR3 is TGTGCCAGCAGCCGAAACCAGGGGTTGGGAGCCGGGGAGCTGTTTTTT.

This clone showed up just a few times. The J gene is TRBJ1-6, the V gene TRBV30; TRBD1 might be the D (5 bases). V was shortened by 0 bases and J by 8 bases, with 11 bases between the two germline ends. The germline gives CDR1 GTSNPN, CDR2 SVGIG (reference sequence). This CDR3 is 14 amino acids long. CDR3 DNA sequence: TGTGCCTGGAGTGTCCGAGACAGCTATTCACCCCTCCACTTT. Translated: CAWSVRDSYSPLHF.

This clone was counted between two and nine times. The V gene is TRBV2, the J gene TRBJ2-7; D assignment may be TRBD1 or TRBD2 (5 bases each). The CDR3 totals 15 residues. The germline gives CDR1 SNHLY, CDR2 FYNNEI. V was trimmed by 4 bases and J by 0 bases, leaving 13 bases between them. The CDR3 nucleotides read TGTGCCAGCAGTGCTTCCGGGACCGGCTCCTACGAGCAGTACTTC. Residues: CASSASGTGSYEQYF.

Details on this clone: Other DNA sequences within the sample encode an identical CDR3. The V call is TRBV28, the J call TRBJ2-3; D not certain. Trimming cost V 3 bases and J 3 bases, with 4 bases left between them. The CDR3 is 12 amino acids. From germline, CDR1 is MDHEN and CDR2 SYDVKM. The CDR3 sequence: CASSLGTDTQYF. The CDR3 DNA reads TGTGCCAGCAGTTTGGGGACAGATACGCAGTATTTT.